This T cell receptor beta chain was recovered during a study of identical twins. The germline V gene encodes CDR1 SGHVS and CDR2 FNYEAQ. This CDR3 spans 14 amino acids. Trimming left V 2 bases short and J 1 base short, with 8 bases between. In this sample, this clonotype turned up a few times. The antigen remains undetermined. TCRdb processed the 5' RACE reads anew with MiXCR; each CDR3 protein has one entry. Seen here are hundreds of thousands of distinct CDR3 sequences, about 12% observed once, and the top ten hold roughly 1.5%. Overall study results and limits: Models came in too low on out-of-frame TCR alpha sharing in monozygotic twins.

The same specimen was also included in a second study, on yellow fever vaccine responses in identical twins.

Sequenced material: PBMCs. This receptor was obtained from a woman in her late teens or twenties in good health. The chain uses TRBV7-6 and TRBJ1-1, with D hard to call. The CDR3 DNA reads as TGTGCCAGCAGCTTAAAAGGAGGGAACACTGAAGCTTTCTTT. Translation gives CASSLKGGNTEAFF.